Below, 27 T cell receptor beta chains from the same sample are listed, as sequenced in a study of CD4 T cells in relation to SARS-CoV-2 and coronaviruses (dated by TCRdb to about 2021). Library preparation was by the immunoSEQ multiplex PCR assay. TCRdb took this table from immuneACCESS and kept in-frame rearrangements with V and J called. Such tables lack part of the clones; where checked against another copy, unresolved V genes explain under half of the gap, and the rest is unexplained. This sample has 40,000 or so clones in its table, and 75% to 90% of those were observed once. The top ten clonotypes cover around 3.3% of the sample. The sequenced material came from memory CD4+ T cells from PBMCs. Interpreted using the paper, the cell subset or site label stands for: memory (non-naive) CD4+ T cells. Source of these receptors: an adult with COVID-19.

The chain's CDR3 is CASRKTGAVLYEQYF. The CDR3 DNA sequence: TGTGCCAGCAGGAAGACTGGAGCGGTCCTCTACGAGCAGTACTTC. The chain combines TRBV14 with TRBJ2-7, with a possible D match to TRBD2 (5 bases). V lost 6 bases, J lost 3 bases, and 18 bases lay in between. The CDR3 spans 15 residues. Looked up from germline, CDR1 is SGHDN and CDR2 is FVKESK.

In DNA, the CDR3 is TGCAGCGTTTGGGGCGGGAGCGGCGACACCGGGGAGCTGTTTTTT. Protein sequence: CSVWGGSGDTGELFF. This chain uses TRBV29-1 with TRBJ2-2; 7 bases map to TRBD2. CDR3 length: 15 residues. Trimming at V came to 5 bases and at J to 3 bases, leaving 9 bases not matched to a gene. CDR1 SQVTM and CDR2 ANQGSEA come from the germline V gene.

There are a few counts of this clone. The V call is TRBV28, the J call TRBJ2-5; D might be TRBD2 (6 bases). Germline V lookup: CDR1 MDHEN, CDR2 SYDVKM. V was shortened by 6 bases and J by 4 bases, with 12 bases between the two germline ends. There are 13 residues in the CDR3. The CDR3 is CASSTDGGETQYF. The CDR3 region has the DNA TGTGCCAGCAGCACGGACGGGGGAGAGACCCAGTACTTC.

The CDR3 loop is CASSVDTSDEQFF. CDR3 nucleotides: TGTGCCAGCAGCGTGGATACTAGCGATGAGCAGTTCTTC. The genes are TRBV7-8 and TRBJ2-1; TRBD2 agrees at 7 bases. Trimming removed 5 bases from V and 8 bases from J; junction bases left unmatched: 6. The CDR3 has 13 residues. Germline CDR1 is SGHVS and CDR2 is FQNEAQ.

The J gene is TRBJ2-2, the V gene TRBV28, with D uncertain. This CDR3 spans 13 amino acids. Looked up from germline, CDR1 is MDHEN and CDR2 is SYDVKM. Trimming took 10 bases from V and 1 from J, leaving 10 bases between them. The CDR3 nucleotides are TGTGCCATTGAGGTCCAGAACACCGGGGAGCTGTTTTTT. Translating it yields CAIEVQNTGELFF.

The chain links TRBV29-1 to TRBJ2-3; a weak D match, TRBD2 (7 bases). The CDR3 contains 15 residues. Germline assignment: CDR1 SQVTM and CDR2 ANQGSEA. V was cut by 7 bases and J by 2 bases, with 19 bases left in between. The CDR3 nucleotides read TGCAGCGCCCGGGGGGCGGGGGTAAACACAGATACGCAGTATTTT. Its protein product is CSARGAGVNTDTQYF.

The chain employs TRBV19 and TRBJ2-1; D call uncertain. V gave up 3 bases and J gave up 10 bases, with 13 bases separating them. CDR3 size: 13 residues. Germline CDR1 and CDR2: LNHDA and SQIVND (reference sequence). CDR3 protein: CASSMGRLGEQFF. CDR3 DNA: TGTGCCAGTAGTATGGGCCGCCTTGGGGAGCAGTTCTTC.

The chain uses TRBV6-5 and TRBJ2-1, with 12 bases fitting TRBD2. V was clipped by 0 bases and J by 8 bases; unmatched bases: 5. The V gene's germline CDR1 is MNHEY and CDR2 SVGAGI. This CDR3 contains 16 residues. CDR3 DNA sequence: TGTGCCAGCAGTTACTCGACACTAGCGGGGGGTCATGAGCAGTTCTTC. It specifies CASSYSTLAGGHEQFF.

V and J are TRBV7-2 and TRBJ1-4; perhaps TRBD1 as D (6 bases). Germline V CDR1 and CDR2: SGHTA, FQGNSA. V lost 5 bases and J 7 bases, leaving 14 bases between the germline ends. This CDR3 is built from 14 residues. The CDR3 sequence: CASSLQGSGEKLFF. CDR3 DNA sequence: TGTGCCAGCAGCCTTCAGGGGAGCGGTGAAAAACTGTTTTTT.

The CDR3, as DNA: TGCGCCAGCAGCTTGGGGGGCCTCGGGACCCAGCAGTTCTTC. It translates to CASSLGGLGTQQFF. The gene calls are TRBV5-1 and TRBJ2-1; the D gene could be TRBD1 or TRBD2 (5 bases each). The ends were cut back, 0 bases at V and 11 bases at J, with 15 bases in the middle. The CDR3 has 14 residues. The germline gives CDR1 SGHRS, CDR2 YFSETQ.

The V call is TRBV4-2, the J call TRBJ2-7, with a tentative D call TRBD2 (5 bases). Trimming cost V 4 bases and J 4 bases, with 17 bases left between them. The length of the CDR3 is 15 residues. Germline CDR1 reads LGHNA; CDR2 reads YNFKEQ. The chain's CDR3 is CASSRKSAGEYEQYF. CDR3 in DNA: TGTGCCAGCAGCCGGAAATCTGCGGGCGAGTACGAGCAGTACTTC.

CDR3 protein: CASSLGTEETQYF. CDR3 coding DNA: TGTGCCAGCAGCTTGGGTACAGAAGAGACCCAGTACTTC. This chain joins TRBV5-6 and TRBJ2-5; no reliable D call. The CDR3 contains 13 residues. Germline lookup yields CDR1 SGHDT and CDR2 YYEEEE. The V end was cut by 0 bases, the J end by 3 bases, with 6 bases between.

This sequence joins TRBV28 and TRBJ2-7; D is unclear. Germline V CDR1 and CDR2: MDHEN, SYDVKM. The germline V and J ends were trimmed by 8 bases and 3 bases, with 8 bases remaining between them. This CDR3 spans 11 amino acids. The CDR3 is CASDADYEQYF. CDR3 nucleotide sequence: TGTGCCAGCGACGCGGACTACGAGCAGTACTTC.

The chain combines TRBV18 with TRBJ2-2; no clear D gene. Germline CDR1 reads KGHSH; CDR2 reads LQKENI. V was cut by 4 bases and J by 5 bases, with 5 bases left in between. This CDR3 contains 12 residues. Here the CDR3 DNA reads TGTGCCAGCTCACTTGAGACCGGGGAGCTGTTTTTT. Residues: CASSLETGELFF.

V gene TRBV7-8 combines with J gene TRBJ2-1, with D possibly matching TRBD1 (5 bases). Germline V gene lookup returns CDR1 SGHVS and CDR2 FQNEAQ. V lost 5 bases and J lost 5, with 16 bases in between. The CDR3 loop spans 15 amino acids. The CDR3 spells CASSHDSAGHNEQFF. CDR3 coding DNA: TGTGCCAGCAGCCATGACAGCGCAGGACACAATGAGCAGTTCTTC.

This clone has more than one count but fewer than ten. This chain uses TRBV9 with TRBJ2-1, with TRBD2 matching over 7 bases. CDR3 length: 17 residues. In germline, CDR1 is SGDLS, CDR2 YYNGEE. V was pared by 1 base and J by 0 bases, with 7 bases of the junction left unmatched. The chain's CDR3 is CASSVSPSGNSYNEQFF. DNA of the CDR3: TGTGCCAGCAGCGTATCCCCAAGCGGGAACTCCTACAATGAGCAGTTCTTC.

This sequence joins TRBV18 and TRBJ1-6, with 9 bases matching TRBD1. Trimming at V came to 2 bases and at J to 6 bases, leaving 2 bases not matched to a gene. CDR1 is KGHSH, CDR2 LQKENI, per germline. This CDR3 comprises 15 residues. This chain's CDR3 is CASSPGQGRNSPLHF. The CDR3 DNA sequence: TGTGCCAGCTCACCAGGACAGGGGCGTAATTCACCCCTCCACTTT. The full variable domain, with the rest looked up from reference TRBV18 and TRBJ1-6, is NAGVMQNPRHLVRRRGQEARLRCSPMKGHSHVYWYRQLPEEGLKFMVYLQKENIIDESGMPKERFSAEFPKEGPSILRIQQVVRGDSAAYFCASSPGQGRNSPLHFGNGTRLTVT.

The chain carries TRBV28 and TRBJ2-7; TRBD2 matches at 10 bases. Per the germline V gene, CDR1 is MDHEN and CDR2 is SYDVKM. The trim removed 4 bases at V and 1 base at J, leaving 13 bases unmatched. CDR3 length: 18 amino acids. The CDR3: CASSSITRTSGGSYEQYF. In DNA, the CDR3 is TGTGCCAGCAGTTCCATAACAAGGACTAGCGGCGGATCCTACGAGCAGTACTTC.

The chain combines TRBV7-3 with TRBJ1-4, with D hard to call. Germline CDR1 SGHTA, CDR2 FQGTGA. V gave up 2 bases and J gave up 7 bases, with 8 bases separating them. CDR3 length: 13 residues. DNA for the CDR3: TGTGCCAGCAGCTTATCCGAGGGTGAAAAACTGTTTTTT. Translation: CASSLSEGEKLFF.

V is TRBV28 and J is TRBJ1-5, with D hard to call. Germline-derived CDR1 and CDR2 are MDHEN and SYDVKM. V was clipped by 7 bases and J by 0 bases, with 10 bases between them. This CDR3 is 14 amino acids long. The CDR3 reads CASKKRSSNQPQHF. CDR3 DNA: TGTGCCAGCAAAAAACGCAGTAGCAATCAGCCCCAGCATTTT. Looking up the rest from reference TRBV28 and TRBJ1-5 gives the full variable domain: DVKVTQSSRYLVKRTGEKVFLECVQDMDHENMFWYRQDPGLGLRLIYFSYDVKMKEKGDIPEGYSVSREKKERFSLILESASTNQTSMYLCASKKRSSNQPQHFGDGTRLSIL.

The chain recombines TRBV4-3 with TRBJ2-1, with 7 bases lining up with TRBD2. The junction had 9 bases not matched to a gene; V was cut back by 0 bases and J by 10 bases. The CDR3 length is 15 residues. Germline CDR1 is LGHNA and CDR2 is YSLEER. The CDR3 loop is CASSQEISSSGEQFF. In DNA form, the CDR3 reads TGCGCCAGCAGCCAAGAAATCTCCTCTAGCGGAGAGCAGTTCTTC.

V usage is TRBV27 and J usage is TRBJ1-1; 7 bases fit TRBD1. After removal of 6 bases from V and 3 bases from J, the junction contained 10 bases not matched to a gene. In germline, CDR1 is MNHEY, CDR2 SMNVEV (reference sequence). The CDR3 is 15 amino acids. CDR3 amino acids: CASRTLTGRDTEAFF. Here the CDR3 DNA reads TGTGCCAGCAGGACCTTGACAGGGAGGGACACTGAAGCTTTCTTT.

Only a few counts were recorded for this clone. The CDR3 sequence is CASSFNPGGSYEQYF. The CDR3 nucleotides read TGTGCCAGCAGTTTTAACCCGGGGGGCTCCTACGAGCAGTACTTC. The chain combines TRBV5-5 with TRBJ2-7, with 7 bases identical to TRBD2. The CDR3 extends over 15 amino acids. Per germline, CDR1 SGHKS and CDR2 YYEKEE (reference sequence). The junction had 8 bases not matched to a gene; V was cut back by 5 bases and J by 0 bases.

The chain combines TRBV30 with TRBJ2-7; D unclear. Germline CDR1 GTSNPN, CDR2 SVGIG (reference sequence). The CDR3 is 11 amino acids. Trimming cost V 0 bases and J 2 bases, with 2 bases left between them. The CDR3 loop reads CAWSVAYEQYF. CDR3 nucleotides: TGTGCCTGGAGTGTGGCCTACGAGCAGTACTTC.

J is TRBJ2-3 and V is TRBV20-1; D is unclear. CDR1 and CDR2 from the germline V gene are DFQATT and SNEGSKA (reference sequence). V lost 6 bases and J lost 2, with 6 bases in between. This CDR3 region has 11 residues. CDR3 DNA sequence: TGCAGTGCGGGGTTCACAGATACGCAGTATTTT. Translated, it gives CSAGFTDTQYF.

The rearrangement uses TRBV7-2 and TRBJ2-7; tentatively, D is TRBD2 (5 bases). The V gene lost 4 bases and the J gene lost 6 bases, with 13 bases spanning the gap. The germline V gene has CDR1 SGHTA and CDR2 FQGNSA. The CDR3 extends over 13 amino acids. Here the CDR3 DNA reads TGTGCCAGCAGCTACACGGCGGGTGGCGAGCAGTACTTC. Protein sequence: CASSYTAGGEQYF. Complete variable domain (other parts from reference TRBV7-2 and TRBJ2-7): GAGVSQSPSNKVTEKGKDVELRCDPISGHTALYWYRQSLGQGLEFLIYFQGNSAPDKSGLPSDRFSAERTGGSVSTLTIQRTQQEDSAVYLCASSYTAGGEQYFGPGTRLTVT.

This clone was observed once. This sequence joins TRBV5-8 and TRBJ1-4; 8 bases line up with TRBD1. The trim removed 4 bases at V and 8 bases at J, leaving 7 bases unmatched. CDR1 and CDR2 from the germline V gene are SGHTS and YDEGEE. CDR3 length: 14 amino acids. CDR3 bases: TGTGCCAGCAGCCTTGACAGGGGAGGAGAAAAACTGTTTTTT. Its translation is CASSLDRGGEKLFF.